The 10 T cell receptor beta chains below come from one sample, sequenced in a study of blood T cell repertoires in COVID-19. Sequencing was performed with immunoSEQ multiplex PCR; in TCRdb, only in-frame clones are kept and a portion is missing. The sample carries over 110,000 clones, about 80% recorded once. The sample was peripheral blood. These receptor sequences come from a man aged 70 or older who had recovered from COVID-19.

The chain couples TRBV5-1 to TRBJ1-3, with 8 bases identical to TRBD1. Losses at the gene ends were 4 bases for V and 3 bases for J; bases not matched to a gene: 6. The length of the CDR3 is 15 residues. Germline loops: CDR1 SGHRS, CDR2 YFSETQ. The CDR3 is CASSPGTGSGNTIYF. CDR3 DNA: TGCGCCAGCAGCCCCGGGACAGGCAGTGGAAACACCATATATTTT.

The V call is TRBV2, the J call TRBJ2-7; maybe TRBD1 (7 bases). V was shortened by 7 bases and J by 4 bases, with 17 bases between the two germline ends. There are 14 residues in the CDR3. CDR1 is SNHLY and CDR2 is FYNNEI in the germline V gene. The CDR3 sequence: CASTGGGLFYEQYF. In nucleotides, the CDR3 is TGTGCCAGCACAGGGGGAGGACTATTTTACGAGCAGTACTTC.

The J gene is TRBJ1-3, the V gene TRBV5-1, with D possibly being TRBD1 (6 bases). Germline values: CDR1 SGHRS, CDR2 YFSETQ. This CDR3 region has 15 residues. V lost 5 bases and J lost 5, with 17 bases in between. CDR3 nucleotide sequence: TGCGCCAGCAGTCCCCCAGGGGCGACGAGAAACACCATATATTTT. Translating gives CASSPPGATRNTIYF.

The chain recombines TRBV5-8 with TRBJ1-1, with TRBD1 matching over 7 bases. CDR1 and CDR2 from the germline V gene are SGHTS and YDEGEE. CDR3 length: 14 residues. Trimming removed 0 bases from V and 4 bases from J; junction bases left unmatched: 3. CDR3 bases: TGTGCCAGCAGCTTGGGTCAGGGGGGCACTGAAGCTTTCTTT. Encoded protein: CASSLGQGGTEAFF.

This clone has at least ten counts. V usage is TRBV28 and J usage is TRBJ2-1; 8 positions agree with TRBD2. J was trimmed by 4 bases and V by 7 bases; bases with no gene match: 6. Germline assignment: CDR1 MDHEN and CDR2 SYDVKM. This CDR3 has 14 residues. This CDR3 is CASIGGGPYNEQFF. DNA of the CDR3: TGTGCCAGCATTGGCGGGGGGCCTTACAATGAGCAGTTCTTC. The full variable domain, rest sourced from reference TRBV28 and TRBJ2-1, is DVKVTQSSRYLVKRTGEKVFLECVQDMDHENMFWYRQDPGLGLRLIYFSYDVKMKEKGDIPEGYSVSREKKERFSLILESASTNQTSMYLCASIGGGPYNEQFFGPGTRLTVL.

V gene TRBV5-4 combines with J gene TRBJ2-7; D gene ambiguous. CDR1 SGHNT and CDR2 YYREEE come from the germline V gene (reference sequence). V gave up 3 bases and J gave up 2 bases, with 9 bases separating them. CDR3 length: 13 amino acids. The chain's CDR3 is CASSSRPAYEQYF. The CDR3 nucleotides read TGTGCCAGCAGCTCTAGACCCGCCTACGAGCAGTACTTC.

Only one count was recorded for this clone. V and J are TRBV5-6 and TRBJ1-6; tentative D call: TRBD1 (6 bases). Germline V gives CDR1 SGHDT, CDR2 YYEEEE. This CDR3 is 11 amino acids long. Trimming removed 4 bases from V and 14 bases from J, with 10 bases in between. CDR3 bases: TGTGCCAGCAGCCTCAGGGGTTCCCTCCACTTT. It encodes CASSLRGSLHF. Full variable domain (remainder filled in from reference TRBV5-6 and TRBJ1-6): DAGVTQSPTHLIKTRGQQVTLRCSPKSGHDTVSWYQQALGQGPQFIFQYYEEEERQRGNFPDRFSGHQFPNYSSELNVNALLLGDSALYLCASSLRGSLHFGNGTRLTVT.

CDR3 sequence: CASSLALDRGSYGYTF. The CDR3 DNA reads TGTGCCAGCAGCTTGGCCTTAGACAGGGGTTCTTATGGCTACACCTTC. The J gene is TRBJ1-2, the V gene TRBV5-4; 8 bases match TRBD1. This CDR3 region has 16 residues. Germline trimming cut 0 bases from V and 5 bases from J; bases unmatched to any gene: 9. From germline, CDR1 is SGHNT and CDR2 YYREEE (reference sequence).

CDR3 nucleotides: TGTGCCAGCAGCCTGGGGGGATGGAGCGAGCAGTACTTC. Translation: CASSLGGWSEQYF. This chain connects TRBV7-9 to TRBJ2-7, with TRBD2 as a possible D gene (6 bases). This CDR3 contains 13 residues. With 5 bases removed from V and 6 bases from J, the gap between germline ends came to 14 bases. Germline V lookup: CDR1 SEHNR, CDR2 FQNEAQ (reference sequence).

As to this clone: Possible read error: a much larger clone is one base away. The same CDR3 can be traced to other DNA sequences in this sample. The rearrangement uses TRBV19 and TRBJ2-3; D not resolved. CDR1 LNHDA and CDR2 SQIVND come from the germline V gene (reference sequence). This CDR3 has 12 amino acids. Trimming pared 3 bases from V and 1 base from J, leaving 2 bases between. The CDR3 spells CASSIGTDTQYF. The CDR3 coding sequence is TGTGCCAGTAGTATCGGCACAGATACGCAGTATTTT. Full variable domain (missing parts from reference TRBV19 and TRBJ2-3): DGGITQSPKYLFRKEGQNVTLSCEQNLNHDAMYWYRQDPGQGLRLIYYSQIVNDFQKGDIAEGYSVSREKKESFPLTVTSAQKNPTAFYLCASSIGTDTQYFGPGTRLTVL.